Below, 24 T cell receptor beta chains from the same sample are listed, as sequenced in a study of naive and memory T cell subsets. Both TRBC1 and TRBC2 were covered by a beta constant-region primer of two equimolar oligonucleotides. TCRdb fed the UMI-ligation and nested PCR reads into MiXCR, producing one record per CDR3 protein. The sample gives about 85,000 distinct CDR3 sequences, around 14% of which show up once; 0.75% to 1% is in the top ten. What was sequenced was central memory CD4+ T cells from blood. These receptors all come from a human donor in good health.

The J gene is TRBJ2-7, the V gene TRBV20-1, with D tentatively TRBD1 (5 bases). V was trimmed by 7 bases and J by 3 bases, leaving 7 bases between them. The CDR3 spans 10 residues. Germline CDR1 is DFQATT and CDR2 is SNEGSKA (reference sequence). The CDR3 loop is CSVDSYEQYF. CDR3 nucleotides: TGCAGTGTCGACAGCTACGAGCAGTACTTC.

The DNA for the CDR3 is TGTGCCAGCAGCCAGCAATACGGCCCAACCTACGAGCAGTACTTC. Amino acids: CASSQQYGPTYEQYF. The V call is TRBV14, the J call TRBJ2-7; D gene ambiguous. Germline V lookup: CDR1 SGHDN, CDR2 FVKESK. V gave up 3 bases and J gave up 2 bases, with 14 bases separating them. CDR3 size: 15 residues.

In its sample, this clonotype was seen a few times. The CDR3 sequence: CASSPQGPLGEQFF. CDR3 coding DNA: TGTGCCAGCAGTCCCCAGGGTCCCCTGGGTGAGCAGTTCTTC. The chain couples TRBV28 to TRBJ2-1, with D perhaps matching TRBD1 (5 bases). The CDR3 contains 14 residues. Trimming took 5 bases from V and 9 from J, leaving 17 bases between them. Per germline, CDR1 MDHEN and CDR2 SYDVKM. Variable domain in full (rest from reference TRBV28 and TRBJ2-1): DVKVTQSSRYLVKRTGEKVFLECVQDMDHENMFWYRQDPGLGLRLIYFSYDVKMKEKGDIPEGYSVSREKKERFSLILESASTNQTSMYLCASSPQGPLGEQFFGPGTRLTVL.

This clonotype appeared a few times. The chain is built from TRBV11-2 and TRBJ2-3; the match to TRBD2 covers 15 bases. There are 18 residues in the CDR3. The V segment lost 7 bases and the J segment 4 bases; nucleotides outside the gene matches: 12. CDR1 is SGHAT, CDR2 FQNNGV, per germline. The CDR3 sequence is CASIKPGLAGGKSDTQYF. The CDR3 nucleotides are TGTGCCAGCATAAAGCCCGGACTAGCGGGAGGGAAGTCAGATACGCAGTATTTT.

The CDR3 sequence: CASSGGTSSAYDEQYF. In nucleotides, the CDR3 is TGTGCCAGCAGCGGCGGGACTAGCAGCGCTTACGACGAGCAGTACTTC. The V gene is TRBV5-4, the J gene TRBJ2-7; 9 bases align to TRBD2. Trimming at V came to 4 bases and at J to 5 bases, leaving 13 bases not matched to a gene. Germline V gene sequence: CDR1 SGHNT, CDR2 YYREEE (reference sequence). This CDR3 contains 16 residues.

In this sample, this clonotype turned up many times. The genes are TRBV9 and TRBJ1-4; a weak D match, TRBD1 (6 bases). The CDR3 consists of 16 residues. Germline-derived CDR1 and CDR2 are SGDLS and YYNGEE. V lost 0 bases and J 0 bases, leaving 9 bases between the germline ends. The DNA of the CDR3 is TGTGCCAGCAGCGTAGGGAACAGGGCAACTAATGAAAAACTGTTTTTT. This sequence encodes CASSVGNRATNEKLFF.

The chain links TRBV5-1 to TRBJ2-1; 13 bases line up with TRBD2. The V gene's germline CDR1 is SGHRS and CDR2 YFSETQ. The J segment lost 6 bases and the V segment lost 4 bases, leaving 7 bases of the junction unmatched. This CDR3 is 16 amino acids long. The CDR3 DNA is TGCGCCAGCAGCCCTGGGACTAGCGGGATGGGCAATGAGCAGTTCTTC. It specifies CASSPGTSGMGNEQFF.

This clonotype was seen a handful of times. V usage is TRBV29-1 and J usage is TRBJ2-5; D perhaps matches TRBD2 (7 bases). V was shortened by 7 bases and J by 3 bases, with 15 bases between the two germline ends. Germline V gene lookup returns CDR1 SQVTM and CDR2 ANQGSEA. The CDR3 sequence is 13 residues long. Here the CDR3 reads CSAARGGEETQYF. The CDR3 DNA sequence: TGCAGCGCAGCTAGGGGGGGGGAAGAGACCCAGTACTTC.

The chain carries TRBV12-3 or TRBV12-4 and TRBJ2-3; 8 bases match TRBD2. The CDR3 is 14 residues long. J gave up 6 bases and V 7 bases, and 9 bases lay outside the gene matches. The CDR3 here is CASKPGLGADTQYF. CDR3 nucleotides: TGTGCCAGCAAACCGGGACTAGGGGCCGATACGCAGTATTTT.

In its sample, this clonotype was seen a few times. The CDR3 nucleotides read TGTGCCAGCAGCTTGATGACGACCGCCCCGGGCGGCTACACCTTC. Protein: CASSLMTTAPGGYTF. The chain links TRBV7-2 to TRBJ1-2; no clear D. Germline loops: CDR1 SGHTA, CDR2 FQGNSA. The CDR3 covers 15 residues. Trimming removed 3 bases from V and 8 bases from J, with 19 bases in between.

This clonotype was detected ten times or more. The J gene is TRBJ2-1, the V gene TRBV20-1; no clear D gene. V was clipped by 1 base and J by 6 bases, with 16 bases between them. CDR1 DFQATT and CDR2 SNEGSKA come from the germline V gene (reference sequence). The CDR3 contains 15 residues. CDR3 in amino acids: CSARGLTPAPNEQFF. The CDR3 DNA sequence: TGCAGTGCTAGAGGGCTGACGCCGGCCCCCAATGAGCAGTTCTTC.

In DNA, the CDR3 is TGTGCCAGCAGTTCGGCCTTGAGCCGGGACCAAAGATCACTCGACGAGCAGTACTTC. Translating it yields CASSSALSRDQRSLDEQYF. V and J are TRBV28 and TRBJ2-7; D may be TRBD1 or TRBD2 (5 bases each). The CDR3 runs to 19 residues. Germline V gene data show CDR1 as MDHEN and CDR2 as SYDVKM. V lost 4 bases, J lost 5 bases, and 30 bases lay in between.

This clonotype was seen at least ten times. This rearrangement joins TRBV5-6 to TRBJ1-3; D gene ambiguous. Germline lookup yields CDR1 SGHDT and CDR2 YYEEEE. The CDR3 covers 14 residues. Trimming pared 3 bases from V and 4 bases from J, leaving 11 bases between. For the CDR3, the DNA is TGTGCCAGCAGCTCGACTTTGTACGGAAACACCATATATTTT. Translation: CASSSTLYGNTIYF.

This clonotype was observed many times. The V and J genes are TRBV30 and TRBJ2-2; D is undetermined. Between the trimmed V and J ends, which lost 4 bases and 5 bases, there was a span of 17 bases. Germline V CDR1 and CDR2: GTSNPN, SVGIG (reference sequence). This CDR3 spans 15 amino acids. The CDR3, as DNA: TGTGCCTGGACCACCGGCGGATTGTGGACCGGGGAGCTGTTTTTT. It translates to CAWTTGGLWTGELFF.

The chain uses TRBV7-2 and TRBJ2-6, with D unresolved. CDR3 length: 17 amino acids. The germline V gene encodes CDR1 SGHTA and CDR2 FQGNSA. Trimming removed 5 bases at V and 0 bases at J, with 14 bases between. CDR3 residues: CASSKSVPNSGANVLTF. The CDR3 region has the DNA TGTGCCAGCAGCAAAAGCGTACCGAACTCTGGGGCCAACGTCCTGACTTTC.

This clonotype came up many times. V and J are TRBV9 and TRBJ2-4, with TRBD2 matching over 8 bases. The germline V gene has CDR1 SGDLS and CDR2 YYNGEE. This CDR3 is 15 amino acids long. Trimming took 4 bases from V and 1 from J; bases not matched to a gene: 4. CDR3 protein: CASSRGGLAKNIQYF. The CDR3 DNA is TGTGCCAGCAGCCGGGGGGGACTTGCCAAAAACATTCAGTACTTC.

About this clonotype: A single base separates this from a much larger clone, so it may be a read error. V and J are TRBV5-1 and TRBJ2-1; tentative D call: TRBD1 (6 bases). CDR3 length equals 14 residues. From germline, CDR1 is SGHRS and CDR2 YFSETQ. The CDR3 sequence: CASSFTGTYNEQLF. In DNA form, the CDR3 reads TGCGCCAGCAGCTTCACAGGGACCTACAATGAGCAGCTCTTC.

This clonotype was observed many times. The chain links TRBV20-1 to TRBJ2-3, with a possible D match to TRBD2 (6 bases). The CDR3 is made up of 13 amino acids. Germline loops: CDR1 DFQATT, CDR2 SNEGSKA (reference sequence). Trimming took 6 bases from V and 5 from J, leaving 15 bases between them. Here the CDR3 reads CSADGQGGDTQYF. CDR3 sequence (DNA): TGCAGTGCCGATGGCCAGGGAGGAGATACGCAGTATTTT.

This chain connects TRBV20-1 to TRBJ1-1, with D hard to call. Trimming removed 1 base at V and 6 bases at J, with 18 bases between. Germline loops: CDR1 DFQATT, CDR2 SNEGSKA (reference sequence). The CDR3 loop spans 15 amino acids. The CDR3 reads CSARGAGGSRSEAFF. The CDR3 region has the DNA TGCAGTGCTAGAGGTGCAGGTGGAAGTAGGTCTGAAGCTTTCTTT.

The genes are TRBV10-3 and TRBJ2-7; 7 nucleotides agree with TRBD2. Germline V gene data show CDR1 as ENHRY and CDR2 as SYGVKD. The ends lost 10 bases at V and 0 bases at J; junction bases unmatched: 9. The CDR3 contains 14 residues. Written as DNA, the CDR3 is TGTGCCACCTCGAGTCTAGCGGACTCCTACGAGCAGTACTTC. Translated: CATSSLADSYEQYF.

The rearrangement links TRBV6-6 to TRBJ1-5, with D perhaps TRBD1 (5 bases). The CDR3 contains 16 residues. Germline V gene data show CDR1 as MNHNY and CDR2 as SVGAGI (reference sequence). V was trimmed by 1 base and J by 7 bases, leaving 17 bases between them. This chain's CDR3 is CASSYWTIGTRQPQHF. DNA of the CDR3: TGTGCCAGCAGTTACTGGACTATCGGGACCCGGCAGCCCCAGCATTTT.

This clonotype was counted a few times. This chain joins TRBV10-3 and TRBJ1-1, with a weak D call TRBD1 (5 bases). Per the germline V gene, CDR1 is ENHRY and CDR2 is SYGVKD. Trimming took 11 bases from V and 1 from J, leaving 17 bases between them. This CDR3 has 14 residues. The CDR3 bases are TGTGCCGCCACTCCGGGACTAAAGAACACTGAAGCTTTCTTT. Its translation: CAATPGLKNTEAFF.

This clonotype has only a few counts. The chain combines TRBV29-1 with TRBJ2-1; TRBD2 agrees at 10 bases. J lost 3 bases, V lost 5 bases, and 7 bases had no gene match. Germline V gives CDR1 SQVTM, CDR2 ANQGSEA. This CDR3 region has 15 residues. The CDR3 DNA is TGCAGCGTTTCCCCTAGCGGGAGCGGCTACAATGAGCAGTTCTTC. It encodes CSVSPSGSGYNEQFF.

The rearrangement joins TRBV11-1 to TRBJ1-5; D is perhaps TRBD1 (5 bases). Germline loops: CDR1 SGHAT, CDR2 FQDESV (reference sequence). The CDR3 runs to 14 residues. V lost 1 base, J lost 2 bases, and 6 bases lay in between. CDR3 sequence reads: CASSLEGGNQPQHF. The CDR3 DNA sequence: TGTGCCAGCAGCTTAGAAGGGGGCAATCAGCCCCAGCATTTT.